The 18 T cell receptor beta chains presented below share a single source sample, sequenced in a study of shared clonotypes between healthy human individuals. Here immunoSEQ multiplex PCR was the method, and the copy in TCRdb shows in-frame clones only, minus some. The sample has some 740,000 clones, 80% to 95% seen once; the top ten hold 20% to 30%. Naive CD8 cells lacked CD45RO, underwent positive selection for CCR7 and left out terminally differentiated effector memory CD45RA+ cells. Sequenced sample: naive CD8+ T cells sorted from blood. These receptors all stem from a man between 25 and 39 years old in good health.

The CDR3 loop is CASSLRSSSYEQYF. In DNA form, the CDR3 reads TGTGCCAGTAGTTTGAGGAGTTCCTCCTACGAGCAGTACTTC. This chain uses TRBV19 with TRBJ2-7; D unclear. Trimming left V 5 bases short and J 0 bases short, with 11 bases between. The CDR3 runs 14 residues. Germline assignment: CDR1 LNHDA and CDR2 SQIVND (reference sequence).

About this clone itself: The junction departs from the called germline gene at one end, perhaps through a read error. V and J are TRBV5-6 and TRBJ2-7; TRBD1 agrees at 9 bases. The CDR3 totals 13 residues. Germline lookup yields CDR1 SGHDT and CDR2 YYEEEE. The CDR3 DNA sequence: TGTGCCAGCAACTTGGGACAGGGCTACGAGCAGTACTTC. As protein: CASNLGQGYEQYF.

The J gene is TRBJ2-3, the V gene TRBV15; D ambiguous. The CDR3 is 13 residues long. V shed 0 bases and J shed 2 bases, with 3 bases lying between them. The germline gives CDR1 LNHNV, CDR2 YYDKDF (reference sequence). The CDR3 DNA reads TGTGCCACCAGCAGAGAGAACACAGATACGCAGTATTTT. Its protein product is CATSRENTDTQYF.

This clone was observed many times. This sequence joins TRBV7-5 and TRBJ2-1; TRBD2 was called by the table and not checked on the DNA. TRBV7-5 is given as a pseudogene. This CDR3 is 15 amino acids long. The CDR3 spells CVRSTSGDSPYKQFF. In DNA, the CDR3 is TGTGTCAGAAGCACCAGCGGGGACTCGCCCTACAAGCAGTTCTTC.

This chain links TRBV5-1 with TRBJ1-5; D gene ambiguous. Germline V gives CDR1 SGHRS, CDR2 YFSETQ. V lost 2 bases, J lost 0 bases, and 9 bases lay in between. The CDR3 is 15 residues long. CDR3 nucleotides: TGCGCCAGCAGCTTAAATCCTAATAGCAATCAGCCCCAGCATTTT. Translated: CASSLNPNSNQPQHF.

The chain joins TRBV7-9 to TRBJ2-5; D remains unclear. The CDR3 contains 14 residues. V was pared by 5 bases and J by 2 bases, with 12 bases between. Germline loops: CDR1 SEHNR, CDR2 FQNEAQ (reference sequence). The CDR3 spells CASSPQNLQETQYF. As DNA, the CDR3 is TGTGCCAGCAGCCCGCAGAACTTACAAGAGACCCAGTACTTC.

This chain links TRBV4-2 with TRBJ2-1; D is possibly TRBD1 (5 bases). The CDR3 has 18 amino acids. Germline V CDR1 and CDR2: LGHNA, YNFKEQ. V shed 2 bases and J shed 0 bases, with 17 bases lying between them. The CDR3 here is CASSQSHRGASSYNEQFF. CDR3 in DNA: TGTGCCAGCAGCCAATCCCACCGTGGGGCGAGCTCCTACAATGAGCAGTTCTTC.

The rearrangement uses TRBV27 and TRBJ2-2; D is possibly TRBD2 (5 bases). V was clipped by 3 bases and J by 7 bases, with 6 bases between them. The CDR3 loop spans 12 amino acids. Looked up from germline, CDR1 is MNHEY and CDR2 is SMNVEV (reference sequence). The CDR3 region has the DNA TGTGCCAGCAGTTTCGAGGGCGGGGAGCTGTTTTTT. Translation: CASSFEGGELFF.

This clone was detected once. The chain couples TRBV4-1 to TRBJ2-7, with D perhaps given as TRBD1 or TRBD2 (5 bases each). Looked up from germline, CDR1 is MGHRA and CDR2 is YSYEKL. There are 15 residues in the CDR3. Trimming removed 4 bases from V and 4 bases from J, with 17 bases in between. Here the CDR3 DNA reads TGCGCCAGCAGCCCCGGGACCACCGGGGATTACGAGCAGTACTTC. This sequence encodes CASSPGTTGDYEQYF.

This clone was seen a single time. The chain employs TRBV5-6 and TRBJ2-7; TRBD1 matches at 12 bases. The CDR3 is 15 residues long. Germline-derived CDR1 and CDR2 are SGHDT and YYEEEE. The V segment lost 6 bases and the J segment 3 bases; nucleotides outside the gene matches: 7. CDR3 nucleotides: TGTGCCAGCACCGGGACAGGGGGCAGTTTCTACGAGCAGTACTTC. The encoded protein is CASTGTGGSFYEQYF.

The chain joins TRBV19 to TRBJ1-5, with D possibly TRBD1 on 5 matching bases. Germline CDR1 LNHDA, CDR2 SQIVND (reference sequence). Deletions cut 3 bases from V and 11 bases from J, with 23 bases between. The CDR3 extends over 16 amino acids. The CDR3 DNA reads TGTGCCAGTAGTATGCCCTGGACCGGAGGGGTTGAGGCCCAGCATTTT. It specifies CASSMPWTGGVEAQHF.

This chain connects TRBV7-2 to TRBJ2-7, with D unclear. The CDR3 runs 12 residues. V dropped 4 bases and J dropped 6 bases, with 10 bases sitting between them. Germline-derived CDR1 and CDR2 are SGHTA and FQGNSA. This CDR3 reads CASSSFSPEQYF. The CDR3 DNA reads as TGTGCCAGCAGCTCGTTTTCTCCCGAGCAGTACTTC.

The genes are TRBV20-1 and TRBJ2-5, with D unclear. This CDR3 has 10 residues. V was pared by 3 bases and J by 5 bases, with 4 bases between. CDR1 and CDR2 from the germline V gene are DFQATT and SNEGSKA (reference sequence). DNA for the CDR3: TGCAGTGCTAGGAGGGAGACCCAGTACTTC. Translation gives CSARRETQYF.

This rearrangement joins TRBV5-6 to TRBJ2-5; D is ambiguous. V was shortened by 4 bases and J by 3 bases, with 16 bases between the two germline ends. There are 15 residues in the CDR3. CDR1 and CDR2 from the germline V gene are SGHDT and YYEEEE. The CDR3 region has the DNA TGTGCCAGCAGCGGCTCCCGAGAGGCCGAAGAGACCCAGTACTTC. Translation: CASSGSREAEETQYF.

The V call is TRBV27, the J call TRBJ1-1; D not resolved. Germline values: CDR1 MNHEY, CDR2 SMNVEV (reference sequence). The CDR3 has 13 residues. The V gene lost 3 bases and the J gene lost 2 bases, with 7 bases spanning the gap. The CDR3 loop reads CASSFMINTEAFF. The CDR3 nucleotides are TGTGCCAGCAGTTTCATGATAAACACTGAAGCTTTCTTT.

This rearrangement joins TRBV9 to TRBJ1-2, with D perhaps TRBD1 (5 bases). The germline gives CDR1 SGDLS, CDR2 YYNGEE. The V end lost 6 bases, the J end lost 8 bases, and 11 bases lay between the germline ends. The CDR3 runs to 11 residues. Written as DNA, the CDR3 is TGTGCCAGCATGGGGGTGAGGGGCTACACCTTC. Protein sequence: CASMGVRGYTF.

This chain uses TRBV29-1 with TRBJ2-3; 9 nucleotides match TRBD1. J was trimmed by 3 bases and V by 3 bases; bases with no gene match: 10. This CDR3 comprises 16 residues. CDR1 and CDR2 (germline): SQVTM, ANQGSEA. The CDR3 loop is CSVEGFRDRETDTQYF. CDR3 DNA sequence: TGCAGCGTTGAGGGTTTCCGGGACAGGGAGACAGATACGCAGTATTTT.

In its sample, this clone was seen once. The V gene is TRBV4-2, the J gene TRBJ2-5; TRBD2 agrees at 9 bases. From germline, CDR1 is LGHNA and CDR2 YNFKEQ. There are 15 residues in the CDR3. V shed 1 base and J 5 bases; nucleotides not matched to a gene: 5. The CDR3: CASSQVAGVGETQYF. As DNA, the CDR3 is TGTGCCAGCAGCCAAGTAGCGGGAGTCGGTGAGACCCAGTACTTC.